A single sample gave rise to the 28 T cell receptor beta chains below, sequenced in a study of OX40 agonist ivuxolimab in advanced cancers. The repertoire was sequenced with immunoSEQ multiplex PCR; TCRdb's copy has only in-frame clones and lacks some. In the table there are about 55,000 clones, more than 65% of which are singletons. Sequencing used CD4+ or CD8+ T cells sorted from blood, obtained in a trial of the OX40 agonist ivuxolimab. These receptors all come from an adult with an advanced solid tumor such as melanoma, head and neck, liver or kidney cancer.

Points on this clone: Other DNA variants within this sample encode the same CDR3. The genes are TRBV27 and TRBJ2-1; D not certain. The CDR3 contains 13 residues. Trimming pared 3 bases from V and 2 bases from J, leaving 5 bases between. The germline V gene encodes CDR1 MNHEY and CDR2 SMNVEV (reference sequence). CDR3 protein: CASSFRTYNEQFF. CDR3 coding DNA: TGTGCCAGCAGTTTCAGGACCTACAATGAGCAGTTCTTC.

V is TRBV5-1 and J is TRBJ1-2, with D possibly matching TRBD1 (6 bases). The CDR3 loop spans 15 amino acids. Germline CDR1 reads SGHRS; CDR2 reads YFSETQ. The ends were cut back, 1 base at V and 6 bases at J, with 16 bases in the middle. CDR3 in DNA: TGCGCCAGCAGCTTGTATGGGGGGCGCGGGGATGGCTACACCTTC. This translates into CASSLYGGRGDGYTF.

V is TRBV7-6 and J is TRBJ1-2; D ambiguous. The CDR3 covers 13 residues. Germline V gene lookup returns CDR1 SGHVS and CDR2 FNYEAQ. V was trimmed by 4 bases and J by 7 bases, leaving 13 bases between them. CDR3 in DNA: TGTGCCAGCAGCTCCCGCTATCGAGGTGGCTACACCTTC. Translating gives CASSSRYRGGYTF.

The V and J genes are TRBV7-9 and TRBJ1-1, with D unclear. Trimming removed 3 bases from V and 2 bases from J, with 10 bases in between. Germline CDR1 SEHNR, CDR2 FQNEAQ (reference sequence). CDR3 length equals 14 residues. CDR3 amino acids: CASSLDGINTEAFF. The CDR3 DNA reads TGTGCCAGCAGCTTGGATGGTATTAACACTGAAGCTTTCTTT.

The CDR3 loop reads CASSLARSGANVLTF. The CDR3 region has the DNA TGTGCCAGCAGCTTGGCCCGATCTGGGGCCAACGTCCTGACTTTC. This chain uses TRBV5-8 with TRBJ2-6; D unclear. Trimming left V 0 bases short and J 1 base short, with 5 bases between. Germline assignment: CDR1 SGHTS and CDR2 YDEGEE. This CDR3 contains 15 residues.

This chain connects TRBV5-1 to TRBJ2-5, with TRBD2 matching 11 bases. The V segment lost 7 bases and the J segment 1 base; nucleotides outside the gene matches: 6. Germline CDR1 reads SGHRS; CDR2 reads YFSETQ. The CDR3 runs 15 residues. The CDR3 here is CASVRLAGSQETQYF. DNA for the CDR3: TGCGCCAGCGTCCGACTAGCGGGGTCCCAAGAGACCCAGTACTTC.

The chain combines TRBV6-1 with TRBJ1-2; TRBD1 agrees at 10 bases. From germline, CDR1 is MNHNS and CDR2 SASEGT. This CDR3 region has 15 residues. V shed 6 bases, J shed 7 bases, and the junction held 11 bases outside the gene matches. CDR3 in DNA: TGTGCCAGCAGCGCAGCTGGGACAGGGGTATCTGGCTACACCTTC. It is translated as CASSAAGTGVSGYTF.

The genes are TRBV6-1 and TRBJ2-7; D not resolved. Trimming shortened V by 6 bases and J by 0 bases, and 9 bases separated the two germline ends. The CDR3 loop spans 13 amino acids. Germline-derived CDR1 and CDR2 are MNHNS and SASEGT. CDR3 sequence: CASRSRSSYEQYF. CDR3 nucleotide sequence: TGTGCCAGCAGGAGCAGGAGCTCCTACGAGCAGTACTTC.

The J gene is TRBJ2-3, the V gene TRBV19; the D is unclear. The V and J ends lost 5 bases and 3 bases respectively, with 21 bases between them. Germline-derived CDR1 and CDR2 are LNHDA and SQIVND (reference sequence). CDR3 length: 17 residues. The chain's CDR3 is CASSSTPGSMWTDTQYF. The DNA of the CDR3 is TGTGCCAGTAGTTCGACTCCGGGCTCGATGTGGACAGATACGCAGTATTTT.

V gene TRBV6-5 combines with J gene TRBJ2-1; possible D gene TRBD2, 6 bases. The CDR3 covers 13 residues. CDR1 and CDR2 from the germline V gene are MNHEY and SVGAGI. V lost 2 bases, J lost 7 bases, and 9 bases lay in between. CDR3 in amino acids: CASSYTRGNEQFF. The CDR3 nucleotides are TGTGCCAGCAGTTACACTCGGGGGAATGAGCAGTTCTTC.

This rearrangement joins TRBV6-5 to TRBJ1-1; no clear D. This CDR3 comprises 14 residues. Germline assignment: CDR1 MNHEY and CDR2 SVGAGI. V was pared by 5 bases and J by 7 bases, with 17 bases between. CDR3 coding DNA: TGTGCCAGCAGTGACCGTTTTGGGATAGTTGAAGCTTTCTTT. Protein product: CASSDRFGIVEAFF.

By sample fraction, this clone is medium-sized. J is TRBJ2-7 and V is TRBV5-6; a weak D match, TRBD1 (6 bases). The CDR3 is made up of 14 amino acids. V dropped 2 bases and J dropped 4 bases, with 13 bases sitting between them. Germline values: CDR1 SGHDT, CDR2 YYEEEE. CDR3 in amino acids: CASSLRDTEYEQYF. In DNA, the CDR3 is TGTGCCAGCAGCTTAAGGGACACGGAATACGAGCAGTACTTC.

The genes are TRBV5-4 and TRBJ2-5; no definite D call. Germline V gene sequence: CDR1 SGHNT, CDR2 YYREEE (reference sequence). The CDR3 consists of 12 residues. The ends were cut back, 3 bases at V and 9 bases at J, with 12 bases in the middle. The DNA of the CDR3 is TGTGCCAGCAGCTCTGGCGGAAGAGCCCAGTACTTC. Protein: CASSSGGRAQYF. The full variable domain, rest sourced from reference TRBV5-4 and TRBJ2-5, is ETGVTQSPTHLIKTRGQQVTLRCSSQSGHNTVSWYQQALGQGPQFIFQYYREEENGRGNFPPRFSGLQFPNYSSELNVNALELDDSALYLCASSSGGRAQYFGPGTRLLVL.

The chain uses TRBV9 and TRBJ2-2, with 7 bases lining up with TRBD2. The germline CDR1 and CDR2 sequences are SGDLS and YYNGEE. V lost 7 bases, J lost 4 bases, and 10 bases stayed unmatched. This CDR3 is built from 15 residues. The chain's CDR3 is CASGASGAFTGELFF. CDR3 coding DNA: TGTGCCAGCGGCGCTAGCGGCGCCTTCACCGGGGAGCTGTTTTTT. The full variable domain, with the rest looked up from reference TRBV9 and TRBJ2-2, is DSGVTQTPKHLITATGQRVTLRCSPRSGDLSVYWYQQSLDQGLQFLIQYYNGEERAKGNILERFSAQQFPDLHSELNLSSLELGDSALYFCASGASGAFTGELFFGEGSRLTVL.

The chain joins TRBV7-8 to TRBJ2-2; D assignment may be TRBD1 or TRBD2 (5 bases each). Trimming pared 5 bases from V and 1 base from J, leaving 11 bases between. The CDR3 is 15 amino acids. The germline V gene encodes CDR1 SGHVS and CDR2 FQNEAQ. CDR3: CASSPGTRNTGELFF. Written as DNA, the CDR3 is TGTGCCAGCAGCCCCGGGACCCGGAACACCGGGGAGCTGTTTTTT.

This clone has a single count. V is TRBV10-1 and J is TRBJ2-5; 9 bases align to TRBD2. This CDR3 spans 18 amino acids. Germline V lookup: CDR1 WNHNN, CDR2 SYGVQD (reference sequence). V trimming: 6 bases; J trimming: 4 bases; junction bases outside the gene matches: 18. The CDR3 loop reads CASRPSRLADLLGETQYF. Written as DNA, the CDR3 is TGCGCCAGCAGACCCTCGAGACTAGCGGACCTATTAGGAGAGACCCAGTACTTC.

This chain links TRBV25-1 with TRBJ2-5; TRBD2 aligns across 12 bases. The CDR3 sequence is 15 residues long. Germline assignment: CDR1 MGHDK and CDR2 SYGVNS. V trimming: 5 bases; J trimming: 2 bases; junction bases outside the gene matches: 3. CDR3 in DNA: TGTGCCAGCAGTCCCCTAGCGGGAGGGCAAGAGACCCAGTACTTC. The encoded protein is CASSPLAGGQETQYF. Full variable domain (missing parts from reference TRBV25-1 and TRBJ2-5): EADIYQTPRYLVIGTGKKITLECSQTMGHDKMYWYQQDPGMELHLIHYSYGVNSTEKGDLSSESTVSRIRTEHFPLTLESARPSHTSQYLCASSPLAGGQETQYFGPGTRLLVL.

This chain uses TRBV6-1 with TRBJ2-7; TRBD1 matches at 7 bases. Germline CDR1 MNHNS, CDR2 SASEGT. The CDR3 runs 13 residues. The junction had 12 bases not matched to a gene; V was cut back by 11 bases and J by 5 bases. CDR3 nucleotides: TGTGCCGCCAGACCGGGACAGTGGGACGAGCAGTACTTC. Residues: CAARPGQWDEQYF.

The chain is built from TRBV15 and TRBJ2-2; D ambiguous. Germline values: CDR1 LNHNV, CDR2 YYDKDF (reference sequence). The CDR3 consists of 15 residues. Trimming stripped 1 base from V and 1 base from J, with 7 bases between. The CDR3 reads CATSRGLQNTGELFF. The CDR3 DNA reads TGTGCCACCAGCAGAGGGTTGCAGAACACCGGGGAGCTGTTTTTT.

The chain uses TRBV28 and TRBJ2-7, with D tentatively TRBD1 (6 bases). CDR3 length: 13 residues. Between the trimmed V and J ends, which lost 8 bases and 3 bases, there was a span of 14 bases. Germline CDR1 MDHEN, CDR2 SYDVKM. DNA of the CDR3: TGTGCCAGCTGGGGGACACCGATCTACGAGCAGTACTTC. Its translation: CASWGTPIYEQYF.

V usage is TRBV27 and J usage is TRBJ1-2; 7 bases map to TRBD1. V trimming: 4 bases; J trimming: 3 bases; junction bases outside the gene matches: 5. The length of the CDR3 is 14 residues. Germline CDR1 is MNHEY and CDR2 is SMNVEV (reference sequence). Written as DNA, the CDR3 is TGTGCCAGCAGTTCCGCCCAGGGGGACTATGGCTACACCTTC. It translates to CASSSAQGDYGYTF.

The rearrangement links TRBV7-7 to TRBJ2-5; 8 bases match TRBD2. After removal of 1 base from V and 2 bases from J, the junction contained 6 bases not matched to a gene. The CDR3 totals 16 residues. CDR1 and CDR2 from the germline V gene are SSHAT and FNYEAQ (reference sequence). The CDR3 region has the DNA TGTGCCAGCAGCTTAGGTGCGGGAGGAACACAAGAGACCCAGTACTTC. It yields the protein CASSLGAGGTQETQYF.

DNA for the CDR3: TGCGCCAGCAGCCAAGTCACAGGGGAAAAAGCTTTCTTT. Protein product: CASSQVTGEKAFF. The chain uses TRBV4-3 and TRBJ1-1; 7 bases are a match to TRBD1. This CDR3 is 13 amino acids long. V was pared by 1 base and J by 9 bases, with 5 bases of the junction left unmatched. Germline-derived CDR1 and CDR2 are LGHNA and YSLEER.

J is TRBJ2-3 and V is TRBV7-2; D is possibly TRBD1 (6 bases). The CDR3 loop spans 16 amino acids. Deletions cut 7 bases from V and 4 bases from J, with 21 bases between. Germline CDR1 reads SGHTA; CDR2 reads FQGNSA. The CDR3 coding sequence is TGTGCCAGCACCTACTGGGGCAGGGGTGAGCCAGATACGCAGTATTTT. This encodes CASTYWGRGEPDTQYF.

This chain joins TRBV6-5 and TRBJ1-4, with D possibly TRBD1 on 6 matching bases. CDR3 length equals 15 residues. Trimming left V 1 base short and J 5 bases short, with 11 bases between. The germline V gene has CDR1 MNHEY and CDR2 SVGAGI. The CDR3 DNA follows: TGTGCCAGCAGTTACTTGGGACAAGGGAATGAAAAACTGTTTTTT. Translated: CASSYLGQGNEKLFF.

For the CDR3, the DNA is TGTGCCAGCAGCGTCACCGGGCCCTGGCGGAGGGCTAATGAAAAACTGTTTTTT. It translates to CASSVTGPWRRANEKLFF. The chain links TRBV11-2 to TRBJ1-4; no reliable D call. The CDR3 totals 18 residues. Germline V gene lookup returns CDR1 SGHAT and CDR2 FQNNGV. V gave up 5 bases and J gave up 3 bases, with 22 bases separating them. The whole variable domain, remainder taken from reference TRBV11-2 and TRBJ1-4, is EAGVAQSPRYKIIEKRQSVAFWCNPISGHATLYWYQQILGQGPKLLIQFQNNGVVDDSQLPKDRFSAERLKGVDSTLKIQPAKLEDSAVYLCASSVTGPWRRANEKLFFGSGTQLSVL.

The CDR3 region has the DNA TGTGCCAGCTCACCCGGCATGGGGGATCAGCCCCAGCATTTT. Protein: CASSPGMGDQPQHF. V usage is TRBV18 and J usage is TRBJ1-5; TRBD1 is a possible D gene (5 bases). The CDR3 extends over 14 amino acids. Trimming took 3 bases from V and 5 from J, leaving 11 bases between them. From germline, CDR1 is KGHSH and CDR2 LQKENI.

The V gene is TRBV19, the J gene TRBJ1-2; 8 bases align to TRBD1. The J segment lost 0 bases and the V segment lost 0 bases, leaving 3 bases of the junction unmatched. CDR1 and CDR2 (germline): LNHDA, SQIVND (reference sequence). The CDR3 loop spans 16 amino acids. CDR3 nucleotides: TGTGCCAGTAGTATAGATCAACAGGGGGCTAACTATGGCTACACCTTC. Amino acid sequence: CASSIDQQGANYGYTF.